The present T cell receptor (beta chain) was sequenced within a study of T cell responses to AZD1222 COVID-19 vaccine. V lost 4 bases, J lost 7 bases, and 11 bases lay in between. Germline V CDR1 and CDR2: ENHRY, SYGVKD. CDR3 length: 13 residues. Libraries were prepared by immunoSEQ multiplex PCR; TCRdb keeps only in-frame clonotypes and omits some of them. The sample records about 110,000 clones, about 92% being singletons. The source was peripheral blood, collected on day 0 of MenACWY control vaccination. The clonotype was recovered from an adult in good health. The V and J genes are TRBV10-3 and TRBJ1-5, with a weak D call TRBD1 (6 bases). The CDR3 bases are TGTGCCATCAGTGCGGGGGGGCAACAGCCCCAGCATTTT. Protein: CAISAGGQQPQHF.